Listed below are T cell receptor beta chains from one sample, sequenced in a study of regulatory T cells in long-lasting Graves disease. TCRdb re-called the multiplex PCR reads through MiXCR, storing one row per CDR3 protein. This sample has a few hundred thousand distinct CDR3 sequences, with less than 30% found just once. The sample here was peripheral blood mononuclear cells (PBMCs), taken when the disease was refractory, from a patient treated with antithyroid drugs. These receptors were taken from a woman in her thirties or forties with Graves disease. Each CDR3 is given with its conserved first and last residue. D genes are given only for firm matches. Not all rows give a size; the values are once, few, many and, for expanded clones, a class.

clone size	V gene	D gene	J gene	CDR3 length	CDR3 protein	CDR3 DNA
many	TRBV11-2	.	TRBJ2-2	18	CASSLSLVDGTWPGELFF	TGTGCCAGCAGCTTGAGCCTCGTCGACGGGACTTGGCCCGGGGAGCTGTTTTTT
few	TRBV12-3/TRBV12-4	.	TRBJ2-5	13	CAGSPTGQETQYF	TGTGCCGGCAGTCCGACAGGCCAAGAGACCCAGTACTTC
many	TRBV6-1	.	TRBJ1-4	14	CASSRVATNEKLFF	TGTGCCAGCAGTAGGGTTGCAACTAATGAAAAACTGTTTTTT
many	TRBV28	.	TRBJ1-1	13	CASRGHLNTEAFF	TGTGCCAGCAGGGGACACTTGAACACTGAAGCTTTCTTT
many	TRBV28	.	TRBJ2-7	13	CASSIPGTYEQYF	TGTGCCAGCAGTATTCCGGGAACCTACGAGCAGTACTTC
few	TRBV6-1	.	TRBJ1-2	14	CASTWAVANYGYTF	TGTGCCAGCACTTGGGCGGTAGCTAACTATGGCTACACCTTC
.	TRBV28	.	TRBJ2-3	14	CASTEGLTTDTQYF	TGTGCCAGCACCGAGGGACTCACAACAGATACGCAGTATTTT
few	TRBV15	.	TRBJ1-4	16	CATSSEGGQNNEKLFF	TGTGCCACCAGCTCCGAGGGGGGGCAGAATAATGAAAAACTGTTTTTT
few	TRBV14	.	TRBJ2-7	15	CASSHREGYAYEQYF	TGTGCCAGCAGCCATCGGGAAGGGTATGCCTACGAGCAGTACTTC
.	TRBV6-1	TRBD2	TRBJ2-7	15	CASSPIAGGSREQYF	TGTGCCAGCAGTCCTATAGCGGGGGGCTCTCGAGAGCAGTACTTC
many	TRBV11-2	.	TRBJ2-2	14	CASSLDRAPGELFF	TGTGCCAGCAGCTTAGATCGCGCACCCGGGGAGCTGTTTTTT
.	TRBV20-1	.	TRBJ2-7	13	CSAPALNSYEQYF	TGCAGTGCTCCAGCCCTCAACTCCTACGAGCAGTACTTC
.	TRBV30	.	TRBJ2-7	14	CAWRRRGATYEQYF	TGTGCCTGGAGGCGGAGGGGAGCGACCTACGAGCAGTACTTC
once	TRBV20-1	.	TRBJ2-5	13	CSATQRSWGTQYF	TGCAGTGCTACCCAACGTAGTTGGGGGACCCAGTACTTC
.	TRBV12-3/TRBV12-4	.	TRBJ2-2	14	CASSNHNRTGEPFF	TGTGCCAGCAGCAACCACAACAGGACCGGGGAGCCGTTTTTT
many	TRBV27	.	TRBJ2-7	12	CASSTGAHEQYF	TGTGCCAGCAGTACCGGGGCTCACGAGCAGTACTTC
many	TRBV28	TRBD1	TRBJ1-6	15	CASSLTGQGGSPLHF	TGTGCCAGCAGTTTAACGGGACAGGGTGGTTCACCCCTCCACTTT
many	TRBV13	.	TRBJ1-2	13	CASSSQGGGGYTF	TGTGCCAGCAGCTCCCAGGGAGGAGGTGGCTACACCTTC
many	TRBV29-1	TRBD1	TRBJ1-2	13	CSVRTGENYGYTF	TGCAGCGTGAGGACAGGGGAAAACTATGGCTACACCTTC
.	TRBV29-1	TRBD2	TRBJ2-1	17	CSVDPVLAGGLYNEQFF	TGCAGCGTTGACCCGGTACTAGCGGGAGGACTCTACAATGAGCAGTTCTTC
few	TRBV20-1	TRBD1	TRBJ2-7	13	CSARADRGAEQYF	TGCAGTGCTAGAGCGGACAGGGGCGCCGAGCAGTACTTC
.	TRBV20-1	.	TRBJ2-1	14	CSANSGPLYNEQFF	TGCAGTGCTAATTCTGGGCCCCTTTACAATGAGCAGTTCTTC
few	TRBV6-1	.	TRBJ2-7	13	CASSETGWDEQYF	TGTGCCAGCAGTGAAACGGGTTGGGACGAGCAGTACTTC
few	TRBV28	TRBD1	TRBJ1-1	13	CASSSRDRGAAFF	TGTGCCAGCAGCTCCCGGGACAGGGGAGCGGCTTTCTTT
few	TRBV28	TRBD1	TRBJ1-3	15	CASGLQGAFGNTIYF	TGTGCCAGCGGCCTACAGGGGGCCTTTGGAAACACCATATATTTT
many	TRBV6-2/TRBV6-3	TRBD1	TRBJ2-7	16	CASSYLVGQGDYEQYF	TGTGCCAGCAGTTATCTCGTGGGACAGGGGGACTACGAGCAGTACTTC
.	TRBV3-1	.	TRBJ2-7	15	CASSQATGGRYEQYF	TGTGCCAGCAGCCAAGCGACTGGGGGTCGCTACGAGCAGTACTTC
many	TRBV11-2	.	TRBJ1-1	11	CASSLMQGAFF	TGTGCCAGCAGCTTAATGCAGGGAGCTTTCTTT
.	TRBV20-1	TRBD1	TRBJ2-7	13	CSASVTGAGEQYF	TGCAGTGCTAGCGTTACAGGGGCGGGCGAGCAGTACTTC
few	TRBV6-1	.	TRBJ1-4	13	CASSREKGEKLFF	TGTGCCAGCAGTCGGGAAAAGGGGGAAAAACTGTTTTTT
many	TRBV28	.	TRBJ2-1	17	CASSRSGEAGIYNEQFF	TGTGCCAGCAGTAGATCAGGGGAAGCGGGGATCTACAATGAGCAGTTCTTC
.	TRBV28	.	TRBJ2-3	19	CASSLTNKKTSPIPDTQYF	TGTGCCAGCAGTCTGACCAACAAAAAAACTAGCCCCATACCGGATACGCAGTATTTT
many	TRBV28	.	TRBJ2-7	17	CASSLGALGGNGYEQYF	TGTGCCAGCAGTTTGGGGGCGTTGGGCGGGAACGGCTACGAGCAGTACTTC
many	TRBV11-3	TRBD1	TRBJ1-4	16	CASSFSRTGDGEKLFF	TGTGCCAGCAGCTTTTCCAGGACAGGGGACGGTGAAAAACTGTTTTTT
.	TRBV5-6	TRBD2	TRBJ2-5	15	CASSLVLAAQETQYF	TGTGCCAGCAGCTTGGTACTAGCGGCTCAAGAGACCCAGTACTTC
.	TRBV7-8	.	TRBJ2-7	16	CASSSLGGGITYEQYF	TGTGCCAGCAGCTCCCTGGGAGGGGGAATAACCTACGAGCAGTACTTC
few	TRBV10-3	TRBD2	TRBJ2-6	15	CAIKQRETGANVLTF	TGTGCCATCAAACAGCGGGAGACTGGGGCCAACGTCCTGACTTTC
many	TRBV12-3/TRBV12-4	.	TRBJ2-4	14	CASSVRDGKNIQYF	TGTGCCAGCAGTGTCCGGGACGGTAAAAACATTCAGTACTTC
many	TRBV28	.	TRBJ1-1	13	CASSFAYRTEAFF	TGTGCCAGCAGTTTCGCCTATCGGACTGAAGCTTTCTTT
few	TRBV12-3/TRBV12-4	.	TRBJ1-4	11	CASGKSEKLFF	TGTGCCAGCGGGAAAAGTGAAAAACTGTTTTTT